Sequencing of this T cell receptor beta chain was carried out in a study of T cells in Graves' hyperthyroidism and ophthalmopathy. Whole-study findings and limits: Ophthalmopathy, which appeared later, was predicted by the model a median about 6 months before onset. Also found in blood were most expanded thyroid clonotypes above 0.001.

RNA transcripts yielded amplified TCR beta CDR3 regions. TCR CDR3 underwent first-round RT-PCR with the HTBI primer set. TCRdb independently ran MiXCR on the multiplex PCR reads; one entry per CDR3 protein. The sample has 500,000 to 600,000 distinct CDR3 sequences, over 15% seen once; the top ten hold approximately 20%. Orbital computed tomography, thyroid ultrasound, serum thyroxine and TRAb, and clinical symptoms together informed the diagnoses. Germline CDR1 SNHLY, CDR2 FYNNEI. This CDR3 comprises 15 residues. The V gene end was trimmed by 4 bases and the J gene end by 4 bases; junction bases not matched to a gene: 7. This clonotype occurred many times. The antigen is not known.

The chain uses TRBV2 and TRBJ2-1; TRBD2 agrees at 7 bases. This clonotype was obtained from a woman under 30 with Graves' hyperthyroidism. The sequenced sample consisted of blood. The CDR3 nucleotides read TGTGCCAGCAGTGTCCGGGACTACCAATACAATGAGCAGTTCTTC. This encodes CASSVRDYQYNEQFF.